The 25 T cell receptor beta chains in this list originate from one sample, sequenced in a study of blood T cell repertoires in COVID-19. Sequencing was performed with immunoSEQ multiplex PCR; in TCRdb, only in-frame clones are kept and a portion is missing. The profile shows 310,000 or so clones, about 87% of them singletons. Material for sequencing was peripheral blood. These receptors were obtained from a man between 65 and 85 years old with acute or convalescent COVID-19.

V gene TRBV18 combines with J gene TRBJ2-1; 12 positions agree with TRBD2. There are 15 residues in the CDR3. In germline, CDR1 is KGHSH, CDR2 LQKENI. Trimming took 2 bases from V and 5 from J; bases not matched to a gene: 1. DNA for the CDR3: TGTGCCAGCTCACCAACTAGCGGGAGGAACAATGAGCAGTTCTTC. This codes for CASSPTSGRNNEQFF.

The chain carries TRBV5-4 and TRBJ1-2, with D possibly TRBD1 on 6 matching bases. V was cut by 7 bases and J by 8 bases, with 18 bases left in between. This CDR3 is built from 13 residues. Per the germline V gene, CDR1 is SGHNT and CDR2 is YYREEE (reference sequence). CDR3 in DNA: TGTGCCAGCTCCAGGGGCGAGGTAGGAGGCTACACCTTC. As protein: CASSRGEVGGYTF.

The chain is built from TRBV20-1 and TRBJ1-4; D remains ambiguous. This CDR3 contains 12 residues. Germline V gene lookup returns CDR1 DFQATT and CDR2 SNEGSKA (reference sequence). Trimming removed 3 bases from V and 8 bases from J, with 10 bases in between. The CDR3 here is CSASIADEKLFF. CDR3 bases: TGCAGTGCTAGTATAGCGGACGAAAAACTGTTTTTT.

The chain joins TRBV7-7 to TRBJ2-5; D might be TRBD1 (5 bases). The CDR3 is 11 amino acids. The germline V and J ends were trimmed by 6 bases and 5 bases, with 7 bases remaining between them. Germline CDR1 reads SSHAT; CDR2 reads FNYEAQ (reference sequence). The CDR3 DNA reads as TGTGCCAGCAGTTCAGGGGAGACCCAGTACTTC. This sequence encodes CASSSGETQYF.

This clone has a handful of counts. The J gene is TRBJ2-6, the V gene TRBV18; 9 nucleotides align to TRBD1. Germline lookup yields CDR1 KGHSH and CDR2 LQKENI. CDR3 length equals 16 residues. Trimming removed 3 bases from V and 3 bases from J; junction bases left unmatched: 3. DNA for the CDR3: TGTGCCAGCTCACCGACAGGGGGACTTGGGGCCAACGTCCTGACTTTC. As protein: CASSPTGGLGANVLTF.

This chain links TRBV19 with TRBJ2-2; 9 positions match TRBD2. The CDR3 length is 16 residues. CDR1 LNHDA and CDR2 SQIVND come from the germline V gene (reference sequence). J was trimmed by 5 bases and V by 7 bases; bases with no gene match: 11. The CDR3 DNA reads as TGTGCCAGTAACCCCCGGGCGGGGGGGCCAACCGGGGAGCTGTTTTTT. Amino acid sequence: CASNPRAGGPTGELFF.

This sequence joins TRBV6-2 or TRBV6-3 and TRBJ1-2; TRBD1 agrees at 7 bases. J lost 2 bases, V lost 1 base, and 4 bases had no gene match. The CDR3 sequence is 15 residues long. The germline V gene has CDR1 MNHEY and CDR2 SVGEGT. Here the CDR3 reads CASSYWQGVNYGYTF. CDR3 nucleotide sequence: TGTGCCAGCAGTTACTGGCAGGGGGTGAACTATGGCTACACCTTC.

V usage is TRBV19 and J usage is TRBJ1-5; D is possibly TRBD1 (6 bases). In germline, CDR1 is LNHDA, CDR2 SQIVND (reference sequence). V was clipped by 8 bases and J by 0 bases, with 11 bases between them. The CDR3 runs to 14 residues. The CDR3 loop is CASRKQGSNQPQHF. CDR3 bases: TGTGCCAGTCGAAAACAGGGTAGCAATCAGCCCCAGCATTTT.

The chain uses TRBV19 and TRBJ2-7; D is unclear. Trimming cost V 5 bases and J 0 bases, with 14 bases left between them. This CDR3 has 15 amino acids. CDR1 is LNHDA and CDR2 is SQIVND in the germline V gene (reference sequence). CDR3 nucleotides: TGTGCCAGTAGTCCAAGAGTCGTTCCCTCCTACGAGCAGTACTTC. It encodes CASSPRVVPSYEQYF.

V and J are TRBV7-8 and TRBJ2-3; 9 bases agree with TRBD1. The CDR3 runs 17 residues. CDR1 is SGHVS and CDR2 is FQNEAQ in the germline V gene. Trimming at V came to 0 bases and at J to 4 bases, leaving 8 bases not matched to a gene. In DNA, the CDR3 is TGTGCCAGCAGCTTAGCGTTGGACAGGGGTTTGGCAGATACGCAGTATTTT. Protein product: CASSLALDRGLADTQYF.

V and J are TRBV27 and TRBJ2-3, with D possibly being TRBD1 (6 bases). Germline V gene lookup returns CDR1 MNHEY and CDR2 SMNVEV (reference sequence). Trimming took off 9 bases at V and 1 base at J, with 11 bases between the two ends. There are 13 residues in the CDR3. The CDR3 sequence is CASKRQGTDTQYF. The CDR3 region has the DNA TGTGCCAGTAAAAGACAGGGCACAGATACGCAGTATTTT.

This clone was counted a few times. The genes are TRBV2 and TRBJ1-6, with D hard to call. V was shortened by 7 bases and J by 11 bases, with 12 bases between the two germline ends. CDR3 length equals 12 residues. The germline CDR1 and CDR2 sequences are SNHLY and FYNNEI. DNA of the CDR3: TGTGCCAGCACGGGAAGTGGAGCACCCCTCCACTTT. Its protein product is CASTGSGAPLHF.

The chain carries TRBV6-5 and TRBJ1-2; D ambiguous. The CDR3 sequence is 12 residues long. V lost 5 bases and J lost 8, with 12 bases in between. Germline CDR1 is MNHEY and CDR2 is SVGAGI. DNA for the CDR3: TGTGCCAGCAGTCGAGGGTGGGAAGGCTACACCTTC. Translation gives CASSRGWEGYTF.

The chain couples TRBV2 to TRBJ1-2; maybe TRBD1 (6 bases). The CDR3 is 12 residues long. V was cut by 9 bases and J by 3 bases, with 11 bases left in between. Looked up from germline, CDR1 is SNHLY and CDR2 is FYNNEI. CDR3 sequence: CASGTTHYGYTF. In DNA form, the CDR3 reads TGTGCCAGTGGGACAACCCACTATGGCTACACCTTC.

The CDR3 reads CASLSGTERQPQHF. CDR3 coding DNA: TGTGCCAGCTTAAGCGGGACTGAAAGACAGCCCCAGCATTTT. J is TRBJ1-5 and V is TRBV28; D may be TRBD1 (5 bases). Germline CDR1 and CDR2: MDHEN and SYDVKM. V was pared by 8 bases and J by 7 bases, with 18 bases between. The CDR3 length is 14 residues.

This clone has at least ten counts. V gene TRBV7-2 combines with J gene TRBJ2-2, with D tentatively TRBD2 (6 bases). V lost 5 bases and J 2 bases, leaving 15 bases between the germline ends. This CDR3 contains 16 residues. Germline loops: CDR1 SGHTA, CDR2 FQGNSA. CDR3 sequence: CASSRMGLINTGELFF. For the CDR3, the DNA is TGTGCCAGCAGCAGAATGGGACTGATTAACACCGGGGAGCTGTTTTTT.

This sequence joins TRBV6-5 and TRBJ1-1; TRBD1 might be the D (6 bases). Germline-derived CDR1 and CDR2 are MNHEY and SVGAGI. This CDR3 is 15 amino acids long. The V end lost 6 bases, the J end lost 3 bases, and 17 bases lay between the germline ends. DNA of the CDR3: TGTGCCAGCAGACCAGCCCGGGACATCGACACTGAAGCTTTCTTT. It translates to CASRPARDIDTEAFF.

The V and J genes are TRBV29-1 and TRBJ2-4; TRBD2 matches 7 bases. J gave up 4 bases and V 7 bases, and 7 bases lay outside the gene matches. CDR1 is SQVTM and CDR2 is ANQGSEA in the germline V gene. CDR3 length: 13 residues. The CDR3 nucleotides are TGCAGCGGACGGGGGGATAAGAAAAACATTCAGTACTTC. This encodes CSGRGDKKNIQYF.

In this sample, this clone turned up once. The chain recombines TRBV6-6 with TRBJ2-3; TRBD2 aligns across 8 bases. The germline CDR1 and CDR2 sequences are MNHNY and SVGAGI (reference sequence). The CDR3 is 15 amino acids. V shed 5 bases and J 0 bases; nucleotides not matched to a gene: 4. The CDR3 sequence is CASSRASGSTDTQYF. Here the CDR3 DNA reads TGTGCCAGCAGTCGTGCTAGCGGGAGCACAGATACGCAGTATTTT.

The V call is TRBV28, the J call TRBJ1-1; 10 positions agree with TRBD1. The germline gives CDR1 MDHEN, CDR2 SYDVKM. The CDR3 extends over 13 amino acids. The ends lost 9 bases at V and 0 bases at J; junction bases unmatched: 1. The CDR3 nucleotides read TGTGCCAGTGACAGGGGGCTGAACACTGAAGCTTTCTTT. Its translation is CASDRGLNTEAFF.

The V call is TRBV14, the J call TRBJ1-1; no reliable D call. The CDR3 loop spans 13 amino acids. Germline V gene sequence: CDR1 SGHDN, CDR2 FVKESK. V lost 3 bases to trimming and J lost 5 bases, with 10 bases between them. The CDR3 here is CASSQSRGTEAFF. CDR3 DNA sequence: TGTGCCAGCAGCCAGAGCCGAGGGACTGAAGCTTTCTTT.

The chain's CDR3 is CASSQSHSGGAYNEQFF. CDR3 coding DNA: TGCGCCAGCAGCCAGTCCCATAGCGGGGGGGCCTACAATGAGCAGTTCTTC. This chain connects TRBV4-3 to TRBJ2-1, with TRBD2 identical over 11 bases. V was clipped by 3 bases and J by 2 bases; unmatched bases: 6. The CDR3 contains 17 residues. Germline CDR1 LGHNA, CDR2 YSLEER.

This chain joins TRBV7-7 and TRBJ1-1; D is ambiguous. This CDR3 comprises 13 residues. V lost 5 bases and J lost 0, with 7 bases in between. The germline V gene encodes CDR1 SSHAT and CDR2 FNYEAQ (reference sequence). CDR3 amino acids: CASSRYMNTEAFF. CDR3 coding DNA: TGTGCCAGCAGCCGTTATATGAACACTGAAGCTTTCTTT.

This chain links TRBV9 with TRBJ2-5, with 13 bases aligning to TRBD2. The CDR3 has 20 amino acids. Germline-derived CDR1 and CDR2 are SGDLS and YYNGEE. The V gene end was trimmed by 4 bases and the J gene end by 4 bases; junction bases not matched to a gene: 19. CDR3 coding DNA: TGTGCCAGCAGCCAAGGAATACTAGCGGGAGGGAAAGGTGGTGGAGAGACCCAGTACTTC. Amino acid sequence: CASSQGILAGGKGGGETQYF.

CDR3 loop: CASSFGGTNEKLFF. In DNA form, the CDR3 reads TGCGCCAGCAGCTTTGGGGGCACTAATGAAAAACTGTTTTTT. The chain is built from TRBV5-1 and TRBJ1-4; D is possibly TRBD1 (6 bases). V gave up 2 bases and J gave up 2 bases, with 7 bases separating them. Germline CDR1 reads SGHRS; CDR2 reads YFSETQ. The CDR3 extends over 14 amino acids. Filled out from reference TRBV5-1 and TRBJ1-4, the complete variable domain reads KAGVTQTPRYLIKTRGQQVTLSCSPISGHRSVSWYQQTPGQGLQFLFEYFSETQRNKGNFPGRFSGRQFSNSRSEMNVSTLELGDSALYLCASSFGGTNEKLFFGSGTQLSVL.